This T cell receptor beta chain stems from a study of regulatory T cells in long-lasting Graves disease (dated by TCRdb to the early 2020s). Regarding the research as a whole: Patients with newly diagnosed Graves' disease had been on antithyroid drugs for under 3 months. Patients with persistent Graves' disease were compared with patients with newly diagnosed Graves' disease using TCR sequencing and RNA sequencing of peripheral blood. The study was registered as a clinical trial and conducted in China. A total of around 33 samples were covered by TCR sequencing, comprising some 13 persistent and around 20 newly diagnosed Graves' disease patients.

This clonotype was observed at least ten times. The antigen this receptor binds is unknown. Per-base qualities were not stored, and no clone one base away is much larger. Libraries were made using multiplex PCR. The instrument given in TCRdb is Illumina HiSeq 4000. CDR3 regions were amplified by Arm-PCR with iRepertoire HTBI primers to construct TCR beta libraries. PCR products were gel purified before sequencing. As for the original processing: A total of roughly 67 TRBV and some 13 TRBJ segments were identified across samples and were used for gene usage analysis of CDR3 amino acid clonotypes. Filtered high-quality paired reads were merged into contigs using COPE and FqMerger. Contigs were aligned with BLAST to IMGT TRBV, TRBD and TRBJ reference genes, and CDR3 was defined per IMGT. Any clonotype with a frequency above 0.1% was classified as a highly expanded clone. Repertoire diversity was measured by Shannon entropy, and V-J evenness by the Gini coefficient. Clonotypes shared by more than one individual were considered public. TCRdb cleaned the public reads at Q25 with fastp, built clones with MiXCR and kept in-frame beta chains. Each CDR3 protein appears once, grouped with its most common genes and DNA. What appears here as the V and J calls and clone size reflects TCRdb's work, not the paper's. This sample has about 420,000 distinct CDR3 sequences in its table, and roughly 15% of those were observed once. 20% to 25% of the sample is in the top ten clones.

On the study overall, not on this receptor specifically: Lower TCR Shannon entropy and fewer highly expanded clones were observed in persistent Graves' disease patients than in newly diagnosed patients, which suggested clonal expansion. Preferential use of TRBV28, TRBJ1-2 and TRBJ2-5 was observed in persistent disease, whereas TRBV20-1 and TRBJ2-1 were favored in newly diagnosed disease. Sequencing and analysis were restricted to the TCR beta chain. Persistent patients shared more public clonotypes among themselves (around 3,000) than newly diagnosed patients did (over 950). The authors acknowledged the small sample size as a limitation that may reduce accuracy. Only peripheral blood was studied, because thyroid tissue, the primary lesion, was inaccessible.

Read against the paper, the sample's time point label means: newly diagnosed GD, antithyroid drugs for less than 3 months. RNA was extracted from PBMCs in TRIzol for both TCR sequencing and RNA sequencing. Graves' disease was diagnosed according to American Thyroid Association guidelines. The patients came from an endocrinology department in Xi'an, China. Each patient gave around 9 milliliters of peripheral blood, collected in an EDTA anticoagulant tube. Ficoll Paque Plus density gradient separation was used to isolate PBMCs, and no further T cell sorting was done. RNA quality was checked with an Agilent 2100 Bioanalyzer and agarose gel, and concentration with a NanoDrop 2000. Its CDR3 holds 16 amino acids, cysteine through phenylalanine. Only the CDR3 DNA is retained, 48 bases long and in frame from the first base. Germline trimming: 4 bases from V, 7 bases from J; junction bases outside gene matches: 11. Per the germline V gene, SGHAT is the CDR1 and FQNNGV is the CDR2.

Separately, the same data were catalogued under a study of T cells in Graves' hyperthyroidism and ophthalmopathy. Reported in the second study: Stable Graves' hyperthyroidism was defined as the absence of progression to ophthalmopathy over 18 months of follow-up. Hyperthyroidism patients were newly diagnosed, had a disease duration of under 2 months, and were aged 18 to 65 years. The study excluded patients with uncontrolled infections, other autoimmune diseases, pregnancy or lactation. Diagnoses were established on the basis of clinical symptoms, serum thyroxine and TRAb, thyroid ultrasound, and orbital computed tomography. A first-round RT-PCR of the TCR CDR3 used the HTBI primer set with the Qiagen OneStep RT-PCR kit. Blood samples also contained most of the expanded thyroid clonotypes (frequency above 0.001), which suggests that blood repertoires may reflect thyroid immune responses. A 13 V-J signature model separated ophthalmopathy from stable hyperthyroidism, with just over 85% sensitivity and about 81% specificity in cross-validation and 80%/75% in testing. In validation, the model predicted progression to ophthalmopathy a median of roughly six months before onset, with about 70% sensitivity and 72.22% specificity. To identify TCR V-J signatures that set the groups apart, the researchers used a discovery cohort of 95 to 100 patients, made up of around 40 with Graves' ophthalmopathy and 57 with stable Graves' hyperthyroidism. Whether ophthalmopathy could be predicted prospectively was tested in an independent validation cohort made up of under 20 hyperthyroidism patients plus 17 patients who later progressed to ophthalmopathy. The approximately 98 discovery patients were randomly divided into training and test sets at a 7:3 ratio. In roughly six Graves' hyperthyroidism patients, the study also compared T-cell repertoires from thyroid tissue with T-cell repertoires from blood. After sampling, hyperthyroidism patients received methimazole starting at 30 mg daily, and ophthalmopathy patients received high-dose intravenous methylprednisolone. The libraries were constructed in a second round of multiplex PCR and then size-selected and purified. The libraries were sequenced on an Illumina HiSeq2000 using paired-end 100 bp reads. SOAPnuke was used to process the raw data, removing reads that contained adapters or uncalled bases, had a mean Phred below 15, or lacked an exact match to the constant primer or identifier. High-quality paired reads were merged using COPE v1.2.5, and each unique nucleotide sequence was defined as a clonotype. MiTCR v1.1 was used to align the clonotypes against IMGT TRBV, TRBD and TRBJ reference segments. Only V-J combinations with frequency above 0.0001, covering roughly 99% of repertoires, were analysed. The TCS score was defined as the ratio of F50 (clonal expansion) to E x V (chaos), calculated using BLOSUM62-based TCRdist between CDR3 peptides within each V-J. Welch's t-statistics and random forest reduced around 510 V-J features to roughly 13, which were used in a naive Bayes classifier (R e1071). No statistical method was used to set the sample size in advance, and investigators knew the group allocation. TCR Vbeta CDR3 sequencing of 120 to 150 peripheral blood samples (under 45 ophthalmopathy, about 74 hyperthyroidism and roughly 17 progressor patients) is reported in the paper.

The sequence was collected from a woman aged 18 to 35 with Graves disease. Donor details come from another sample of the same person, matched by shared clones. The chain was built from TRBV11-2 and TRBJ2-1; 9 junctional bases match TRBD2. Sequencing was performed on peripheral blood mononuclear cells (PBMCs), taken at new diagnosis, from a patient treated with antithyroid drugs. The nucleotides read TGTGCCAGCAGCTCCCCCGGACTAGCGAGTTTAAATGAGCAGTTCTTC. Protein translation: CASSSPGLASLNEQFF.